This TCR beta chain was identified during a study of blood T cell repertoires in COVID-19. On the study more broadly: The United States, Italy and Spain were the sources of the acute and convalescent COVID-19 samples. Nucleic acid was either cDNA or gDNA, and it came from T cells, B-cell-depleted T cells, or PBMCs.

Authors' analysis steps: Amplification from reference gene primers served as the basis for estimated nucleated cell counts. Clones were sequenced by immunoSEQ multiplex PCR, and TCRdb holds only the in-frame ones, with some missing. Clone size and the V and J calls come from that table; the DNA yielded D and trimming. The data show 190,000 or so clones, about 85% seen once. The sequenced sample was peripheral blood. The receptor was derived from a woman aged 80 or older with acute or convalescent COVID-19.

CDR3 DNA sequence: TGTGCCAGCAGCTTATCGACAGGGGGTCACGAGACCCAGTACTTC. As protein: CASSLSTGGHETQYF. The chain is built from TRBV7-2 and TRBJ2-5, with 9 bases identical to TRBD1. CDR1 is SGHTA, CDR2 FQGNSA, per germline. V gave up 2 bases and J gave up 5 bases; unmatched junction bases: 6. The CDR3 has 15 residues.